The clone carrying this TCR beta chain came up a few times. Its antigen remains unidentified. The CDR3 is made up of 15 amino acids. Germline V gives CDR1 SGHRS, CDR2 YFSETQ. The V segment lost 1 base and the J segment 5 bases; nucleotides outside the gene matches: 6. Both 60 Vbeta primers and 13 Jbeta primers went into the PCR. Sequencing used immunoSEQ multiplex PCR; TCRdb keeps in-frame clones, though not all of them. Here the sample spans fewer than 250,000 clones, roughly 80% being singletons. The sample is drawn from a study of cytomegalovirus exposure and HLA in healthy donors. Study-wide results and caveats: The presence/absence work took it that sequencing depth was about the same across donors. A later analysis linked a missense DCLRE1C variant to TCR beta V- and J-gene trimming. In a later analysis, HLA-C alleles had the fewest associated TCRs, DRB1 alleles the most.

This clonotype was sampled from a woman aged 25-40 years in good health and CMV-seropositive. The source material was PBMCs. The chain couples TRBV5-1 to TRBJ2-3; 8 nucleotides line up with TRBD2. CDR3 amino acids: CASSLSGTRKDTQYF. CDR3 coding DNA: TGCGCCAGCAGCTTGTCCGGGACTAGGAAAGATACGCAGTATTTT.